These 3 T cell receptor beta chains originate from one sample sequenced in a study of blood T cell repertoires in COVID-19. The method was immunoSEQ multiplex PCR; TCRdb's version includes in-frame clones alone and lacks a portion of them. The sample holds about 190,000 clones, 87% seen once. Sequenced material: peripheral blood. All receptors come from a man aged 60-69 years with active or convalescent COVID-19.

This rearrangement joins TRBV6-1 to TRBJ1-5; 7 positions match TRBD1. The CDR3 is 16 amino acids. Germline lookup yields CDR1 MNHNS and CDR2 SASEGT. With 3 bases clipped from V and 0 bases from J, the junction kept 5 bases outside the gene matches. CDR3 sequence reads: CASSERRGLSNQPQHF. CDR3 DNA sequence: TGTGCCAGCAGTGAGCGAAGGGGGCTTAGCAATCAGCCCCAGCATTTT.

About this clone: At the DNA level, this CDR3 is encoded by other sequences in the same sample as well. The V gene is TRBV19, the J gene TRBJ2-3; 12 bases align to TRBD2. Germline assignment: CDR1 LNHDA and CDR2 SQIVND (reference sequence). This CDR3 is built from 16 residues. The trim removed 4 bases at V and 1 base at J, leaving 3 bases unmatched. The CDR3 here is CASSKRLAGGTDTQYF. In DNA form, the CDR3 reads TGTGCCAGTAGTAAAAGACTAGCGGGGGGCACAGATACGCAGTATTTT.

This clone was detected only a few times. J is TRBJ1-1 and V is TRBV6-5; D might be TRBD1 (6 bases). V shed 5 bases and J shed 1 base, with 8 bases lying between them. CDR3 length equals 13 residues. Germline values: CDR1 MNHEY, CDR2 SVGAGI. The CDR3 DNA sequence: TGTGCCAGCAGTCGACAGGCGAACACTGAAGCTTTCTTT. It specifies CASSRQANTEAFF.